These 4 T cell receptor beta chains were sequenced from one sample in a study of T cells in localized non-small cell lung cancer. TCRdb keeps only in-frame clones here, not all; method: immunoSEQ multiplex PCR. The sample has around 67,000 clones; about nine tenths are singletons. Here the sequenced sample was peripheral blood, taken before any cancer treatment. These receptors were taken from a woman aged 40-75 years with stage I lung adenocarcinoma.

A single count supports this clone. The V gene is TRBV19, the J gene TRBJ2-7; D possibly corresponds to TRBD2 (6 bases). V gave up 6 bases and J gave up 1 base, with 16 bases separating them. Germline V CDR1 and CDR2: LNHDA, SQIVND (reference sequence). The CDR3 length is 15 residues. CDR3 protein: CASSPTGEVSYEQYF. The CDR3 DNA reads TGTGCCAGTAGCCCGACGGGGGAGGTATCCTACGAGCAGTACTTC.

This chain uses TRBV30 with TRBJ1-2; 7 nucleotides line up with TRBD1. Per the germline V gene, CDR1 is GTSNPN and CDR2 is SVGIG (reference sequence). Germline trimming cut 5 bases from V and 7 bases from J; bases unmatched to any gene: 10. There are 13 residues in the CDR3. CDR3 DNA sequence: TGTGCCTGGGGCCCCGGGACAGATCTTGGCTACACCTTC. Translating it yields CAWGPGTDLGYTF.

The chain couples TRBV30 to TRBJ1-1, with D perhaps matching TRBD1 (5 bases). The CDR3 sequence is 13 residues long. Between the trimmed V and J ends, which lost 5 bases and 3 bases, there was a span of 13 bases. CDR1 and CDR2 (germline): GTSNPN, SVGIG (reference sequence). CDR3 sequence: CAWLPQGDTEAFF. CDR3 nucleotide sequence: TGTGCCTGGCTCCCGCAGGGAGACACTGAAGCTTTCTTT.

A single count supports this clone. This sequence joins TRBV5-8 and TRBJ1-1; D is perhaps TRBD1 (5 bases). V was pared by 5 bases and J by 5 bases, with 25 bases between. Germline CDR1 and CDR2: SGHTS and YDEGEE. This CDR3 spans 17 amino acids. CDR3 coding DNA: TGTGCCAGCAGTCGTGGGCAGGGTCTCGAGTCCGAAACTGAAGCTTTCTTT. This sequence encodes CASSRGQGLESETEAFF.